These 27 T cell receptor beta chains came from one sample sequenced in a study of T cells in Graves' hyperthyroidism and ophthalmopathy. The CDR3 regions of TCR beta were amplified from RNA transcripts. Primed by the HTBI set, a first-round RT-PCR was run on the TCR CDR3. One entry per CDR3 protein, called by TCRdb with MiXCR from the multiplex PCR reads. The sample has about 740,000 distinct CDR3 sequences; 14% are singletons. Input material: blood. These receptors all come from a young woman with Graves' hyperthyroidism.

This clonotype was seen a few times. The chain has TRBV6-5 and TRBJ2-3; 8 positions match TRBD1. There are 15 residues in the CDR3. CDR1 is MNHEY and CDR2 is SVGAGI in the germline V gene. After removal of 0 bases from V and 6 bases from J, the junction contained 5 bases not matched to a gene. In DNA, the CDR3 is TGTGCCAGCAGTTACTCGAGCAGGGGGCTGGATACGCAGTATTTT. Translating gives CASSYSSRGLDTQYF.

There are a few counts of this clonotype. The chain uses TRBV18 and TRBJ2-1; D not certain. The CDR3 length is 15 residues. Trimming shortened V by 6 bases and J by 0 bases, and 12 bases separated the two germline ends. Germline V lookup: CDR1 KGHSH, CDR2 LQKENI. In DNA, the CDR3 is TGTGCCAGCTCTCCGGACCAGAGCTCCTACAATGAGCAGTTCTTC. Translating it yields CASSPDQSSYNEQFF.

The CDR3 DNA sequence: TGTGCCAGTAGTATGGGGAGGCTAGCGGGAGCCTACGAGCAGTACTTC. Protein sequence: CASSMGRLAGAYEQYF. This chain joins TRBV19 and TRBJ2-7, with 10 bases matching TRBD2. Trimming took 3 bases from V and 2 from J; bases not matched to a gene: 7. Germline CDR1 reads LNHDA; CDR2 reads SQIVND (reference sequence). CDR3 length: 16 residues.

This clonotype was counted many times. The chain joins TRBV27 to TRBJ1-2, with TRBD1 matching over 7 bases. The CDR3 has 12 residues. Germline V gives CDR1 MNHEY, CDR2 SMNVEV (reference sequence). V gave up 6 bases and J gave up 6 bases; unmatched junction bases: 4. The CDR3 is CASRTGYHGYTF. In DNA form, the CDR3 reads TGTGCCAGCAGGACAGGGTATCATGGCTACACCTTC.

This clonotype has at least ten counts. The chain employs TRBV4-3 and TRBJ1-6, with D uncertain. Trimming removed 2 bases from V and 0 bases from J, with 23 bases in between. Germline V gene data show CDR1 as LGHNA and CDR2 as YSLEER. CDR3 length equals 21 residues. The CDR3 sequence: CASSQIASLGFEHSYNSPLHF. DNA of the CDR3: TGCGCCAGCAGCCAAATCGCATCGTTGGGGTTTGAACACTCCTATAATTCACCCCTCCACTTT.

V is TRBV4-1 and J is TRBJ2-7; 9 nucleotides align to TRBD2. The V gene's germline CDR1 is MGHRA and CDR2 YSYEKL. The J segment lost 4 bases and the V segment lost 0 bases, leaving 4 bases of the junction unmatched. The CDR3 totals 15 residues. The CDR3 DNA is TGCGCCAGCAGCCAAGACGGGGCGGGAGGGTACGAGCAGTACTTC. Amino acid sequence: CASSQDGAGGYEQYF.

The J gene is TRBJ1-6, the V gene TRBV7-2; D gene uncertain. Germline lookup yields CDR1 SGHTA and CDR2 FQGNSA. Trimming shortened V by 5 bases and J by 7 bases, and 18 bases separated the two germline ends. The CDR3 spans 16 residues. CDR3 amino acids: CASSPEPDKTNSPLHF. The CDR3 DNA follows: TGTGCCAGCAGCCCTGAACCCGACAAGACAAATTCACCCCTCCACTTT.

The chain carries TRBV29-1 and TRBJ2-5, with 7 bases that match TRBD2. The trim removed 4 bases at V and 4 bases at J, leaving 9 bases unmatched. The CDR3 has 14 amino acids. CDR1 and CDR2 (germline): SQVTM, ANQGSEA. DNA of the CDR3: TGCAGCGTTGTGCTCCGGGGAGGGAGAGAGACCCAGTACTTC. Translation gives CSVVLRGGRETQYF.

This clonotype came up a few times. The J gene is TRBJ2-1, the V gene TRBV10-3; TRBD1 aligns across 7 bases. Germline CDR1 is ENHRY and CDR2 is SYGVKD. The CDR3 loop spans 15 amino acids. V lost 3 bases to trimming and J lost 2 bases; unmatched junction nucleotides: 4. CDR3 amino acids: CAISETGVTYNEQFF. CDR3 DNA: TGTGCCATCAGTGAAACAGGGGTCACCTACAATGAGCAGTTCTTC.

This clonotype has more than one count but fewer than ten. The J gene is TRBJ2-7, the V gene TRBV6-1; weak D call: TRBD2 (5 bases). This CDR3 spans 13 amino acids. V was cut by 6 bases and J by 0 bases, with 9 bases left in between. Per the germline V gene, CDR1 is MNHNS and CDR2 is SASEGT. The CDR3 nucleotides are TGTGCCAGCAGGGAGGATCACTCCTACGAGCAGTACTTC. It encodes CASREDHSYEQYF.

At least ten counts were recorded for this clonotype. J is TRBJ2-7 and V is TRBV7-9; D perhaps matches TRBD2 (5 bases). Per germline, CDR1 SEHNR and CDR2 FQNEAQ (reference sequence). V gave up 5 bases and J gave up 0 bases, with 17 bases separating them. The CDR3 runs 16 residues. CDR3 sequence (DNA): TGTGCCAGCAGCCCCAGCCGGAGGAATAGCTCCTACGAGCAGTACTTC. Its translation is CASSPSRRNSSYEQYF.

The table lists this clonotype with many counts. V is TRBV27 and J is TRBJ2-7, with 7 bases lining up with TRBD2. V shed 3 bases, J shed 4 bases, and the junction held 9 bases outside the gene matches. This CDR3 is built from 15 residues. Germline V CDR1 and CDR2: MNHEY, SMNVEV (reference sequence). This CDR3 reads CASSLASGAGYEQYF. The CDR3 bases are TGTGCCAGCAGTTTGGCGAGCGGGGCGGGGTACGAGCAGTACTTC.

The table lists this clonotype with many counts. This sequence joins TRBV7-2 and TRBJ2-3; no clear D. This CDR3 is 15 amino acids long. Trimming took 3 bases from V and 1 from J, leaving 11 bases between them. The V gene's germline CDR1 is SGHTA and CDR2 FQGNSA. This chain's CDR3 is CASSFQLSGTDTQYF. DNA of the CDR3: TGTGCCAGCAGCTTCCAATTATCCGGCACAGATACGCAGTATTTT.

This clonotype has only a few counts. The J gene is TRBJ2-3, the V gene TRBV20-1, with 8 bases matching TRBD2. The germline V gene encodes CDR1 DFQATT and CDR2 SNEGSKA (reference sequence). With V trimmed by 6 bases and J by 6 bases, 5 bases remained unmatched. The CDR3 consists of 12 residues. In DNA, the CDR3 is TGCAGTGCAAGAAGCGGGAGTGATACGCAGTATTTT. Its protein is CSARSGSDTQYF.

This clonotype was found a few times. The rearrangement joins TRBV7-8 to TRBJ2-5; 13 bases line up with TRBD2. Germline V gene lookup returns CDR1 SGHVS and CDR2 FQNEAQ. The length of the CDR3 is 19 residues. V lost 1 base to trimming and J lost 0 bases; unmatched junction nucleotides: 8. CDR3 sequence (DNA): TGTGCCAGCAGCTTAGAGGTACTAGCGGGAGGGTCGGACCAAGAGACCCAGTACTTC. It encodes CASSLEVLAGGSDQETQYF.

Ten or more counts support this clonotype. The DNA of the CDR3 is TGCGCCAGCAGCGTCACAGGGTTGCGGCTGTCCTCGGATGAGCAGTTCTTC. It yields the protein CASSVTGLRLSSDEQFF. V is TRBV5-1 and J is TRBJ2-1; D might be TRBD1 (6 bases). V dropped 4 bases and J dropped 8 bases, with 25 bases sitting between them. The CDR3 loop spans 17 amino acids. The germline CDR1 and CDR2 sequences are SGHRS and YFSETQ.

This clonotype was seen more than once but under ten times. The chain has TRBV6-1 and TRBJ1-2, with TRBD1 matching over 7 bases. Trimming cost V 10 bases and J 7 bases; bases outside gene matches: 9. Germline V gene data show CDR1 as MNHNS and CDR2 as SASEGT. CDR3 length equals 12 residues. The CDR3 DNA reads TGTGCCACCGCAGGGGGGGAGCGTGGCTACACCTTC. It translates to CATAGGERGYTF.

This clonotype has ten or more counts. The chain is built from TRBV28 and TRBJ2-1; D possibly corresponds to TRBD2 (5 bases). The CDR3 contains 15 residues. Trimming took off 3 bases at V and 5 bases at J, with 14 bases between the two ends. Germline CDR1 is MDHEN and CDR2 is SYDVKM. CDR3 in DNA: TGTGCCAGCAGTTTCACGAGGGCCGGGGACAATGAGCAGTTCTTC. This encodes CASSFTRAGDNEQFF. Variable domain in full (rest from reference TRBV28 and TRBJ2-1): DVKVTQSSRYLVKRTGEKVFLECVQDMDHENMFWYRQDPGLGLRLIYFSYDVKMKEKGDIPEGYSVSREKKERFSLILESASTNQTSMYLCASSFTRAGDNEQFFGPGTRLTVL.

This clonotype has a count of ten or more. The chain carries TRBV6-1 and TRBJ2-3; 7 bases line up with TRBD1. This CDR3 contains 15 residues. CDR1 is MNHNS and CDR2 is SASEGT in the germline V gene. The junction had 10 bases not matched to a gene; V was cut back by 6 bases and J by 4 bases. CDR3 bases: TGTGCCAGCAGCCCTCAGACAGGGTGGTCAGATACGCAGTATTTT. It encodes CASSPQTGWSDTQYF.

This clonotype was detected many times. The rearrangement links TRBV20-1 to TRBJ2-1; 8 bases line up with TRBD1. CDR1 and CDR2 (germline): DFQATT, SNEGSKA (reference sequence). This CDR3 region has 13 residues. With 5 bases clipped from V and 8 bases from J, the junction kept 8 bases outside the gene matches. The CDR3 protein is CSASRDRPDEQFF. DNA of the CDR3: TGCAGTGCTTCCCGGGACAGGCCTGATGAGCAGTTCTTC.

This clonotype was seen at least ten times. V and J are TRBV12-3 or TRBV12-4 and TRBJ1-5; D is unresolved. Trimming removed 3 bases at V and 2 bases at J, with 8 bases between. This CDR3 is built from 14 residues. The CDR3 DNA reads TGTGCCAGCAGTTTGCGGTCCGGCAATCAGCCCCAGCATTTT. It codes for CASSLRSGNQPQHF.

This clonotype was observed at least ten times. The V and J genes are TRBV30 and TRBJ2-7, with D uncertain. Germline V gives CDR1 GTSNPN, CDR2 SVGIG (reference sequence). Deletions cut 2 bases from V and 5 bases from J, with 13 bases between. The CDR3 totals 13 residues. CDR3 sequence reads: CAWSKGIVNEQYF. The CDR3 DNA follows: TGTGCCTGGAGTAAGGGAATAGTAAACGAGCAGTACTTC.

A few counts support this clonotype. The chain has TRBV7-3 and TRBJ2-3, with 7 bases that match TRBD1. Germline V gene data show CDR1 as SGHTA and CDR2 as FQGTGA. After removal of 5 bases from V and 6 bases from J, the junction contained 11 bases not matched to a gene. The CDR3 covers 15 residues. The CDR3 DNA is TGTGCCAGCAGCATTGACAGGGACGATATCGATACGCAGTATTTT. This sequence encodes CASSIDRDDIDTQYF. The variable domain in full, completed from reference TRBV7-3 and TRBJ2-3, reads GAGVSQTPSNKVTEKGKYVELRCDPISGHTALYWYRQSLGQGPEFLIYFQGTGAADDSGLPNDRFFAVRPEGSVSTLKIQRTERGDSAVYLCASSIDRDDIDTQYFGPGTRLTVL.

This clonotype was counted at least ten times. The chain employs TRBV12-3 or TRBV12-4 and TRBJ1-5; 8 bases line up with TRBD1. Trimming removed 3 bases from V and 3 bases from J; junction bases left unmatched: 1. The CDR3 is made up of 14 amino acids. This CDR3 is CASSLDRVNQPQHF. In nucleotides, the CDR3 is TGTGCCAGCAGTTTGGACAGGGTCAATCAGCCCCAGCATTTT.

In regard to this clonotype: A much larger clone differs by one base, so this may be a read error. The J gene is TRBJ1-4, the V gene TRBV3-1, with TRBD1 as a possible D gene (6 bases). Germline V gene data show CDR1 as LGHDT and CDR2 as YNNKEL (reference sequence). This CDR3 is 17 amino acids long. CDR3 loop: CAGSQRQGPLRGEKLFF. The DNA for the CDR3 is TGTGCCGGCAGCCAACGGCAGGGGCCCCTCCGGGGTGAAAAACTGTTTTTT.

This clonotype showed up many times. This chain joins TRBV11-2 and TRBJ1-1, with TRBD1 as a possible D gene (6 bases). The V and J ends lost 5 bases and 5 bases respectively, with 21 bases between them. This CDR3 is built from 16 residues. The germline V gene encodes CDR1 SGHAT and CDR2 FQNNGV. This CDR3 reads CASSVSPRGRRTEAFF. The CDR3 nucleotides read TGTGCCAGCAGCGTATCCCCCAGGGGTAGAAGAACTGAAGCTTTCTTT. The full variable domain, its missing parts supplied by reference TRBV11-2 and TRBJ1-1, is EAGVAQSPRYKIIEKRQSVAFWCNPISGHATLYWYQQILGQGPKLLIQFQNNGVVDDSQLPKDRFSAERLKGVDSTLKIQPAKLEDSAVYLCASSVSPRGRRTEAFFGQGTRLTVV.

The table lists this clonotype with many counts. This CDR3 is CASSPGQGAGRTEAFF. As DNA, the CDR3 is TGTGCCAGCAGCCCAGGACAGGGGGCGGGTAGGACTGAAGCTTTCTTT. This chain connects TRBV13 to TRBJ1-1; 11 nucleotides match TRBD1. The germline CDR1 and CDR2 sequences are PRHDT and FYEKMQ (reference sequence). V lost 5 bases to trimming and J lost 5 bases; unmatched junction nucleotides: 10. This CDR3 region has 16 residues.